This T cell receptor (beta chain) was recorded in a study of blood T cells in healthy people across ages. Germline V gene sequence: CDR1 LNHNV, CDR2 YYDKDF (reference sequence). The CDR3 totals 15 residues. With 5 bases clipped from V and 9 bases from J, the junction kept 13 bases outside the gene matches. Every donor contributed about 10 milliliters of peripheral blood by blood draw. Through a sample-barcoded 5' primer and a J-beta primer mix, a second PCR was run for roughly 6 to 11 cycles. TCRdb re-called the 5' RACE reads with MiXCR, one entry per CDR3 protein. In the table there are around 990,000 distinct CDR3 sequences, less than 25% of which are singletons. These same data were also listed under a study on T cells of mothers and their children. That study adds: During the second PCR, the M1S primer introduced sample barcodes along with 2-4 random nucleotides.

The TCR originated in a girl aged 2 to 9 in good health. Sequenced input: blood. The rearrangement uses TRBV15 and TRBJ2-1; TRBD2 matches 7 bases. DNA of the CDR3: TGTGCCACCAGCTTACCAGGACTAGGGACGGTTGAGCAGTTCTTC. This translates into CATSLPGLGTVEQFF.